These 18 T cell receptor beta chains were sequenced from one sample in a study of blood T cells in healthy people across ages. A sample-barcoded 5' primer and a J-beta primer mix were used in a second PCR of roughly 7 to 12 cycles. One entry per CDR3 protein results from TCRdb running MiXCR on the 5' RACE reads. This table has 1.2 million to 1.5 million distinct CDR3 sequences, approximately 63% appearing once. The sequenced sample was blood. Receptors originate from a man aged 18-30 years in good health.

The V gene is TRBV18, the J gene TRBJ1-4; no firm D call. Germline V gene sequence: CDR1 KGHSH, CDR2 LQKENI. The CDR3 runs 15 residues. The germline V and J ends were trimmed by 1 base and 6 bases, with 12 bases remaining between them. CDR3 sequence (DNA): TGTGCCAGCTCACCACGGGCAGGAGGAGATGAAAAACTGTTTTTT. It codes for CASSPRAGGDEKLFF.

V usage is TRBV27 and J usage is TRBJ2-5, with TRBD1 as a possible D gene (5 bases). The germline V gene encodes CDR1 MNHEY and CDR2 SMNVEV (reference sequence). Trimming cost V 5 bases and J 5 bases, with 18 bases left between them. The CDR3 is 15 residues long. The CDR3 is CASSPIGHKDETQYF. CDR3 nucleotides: TGTGCCAGCAGTCCAATCGGACATAAAGACGAGACCCAGTACTTC.

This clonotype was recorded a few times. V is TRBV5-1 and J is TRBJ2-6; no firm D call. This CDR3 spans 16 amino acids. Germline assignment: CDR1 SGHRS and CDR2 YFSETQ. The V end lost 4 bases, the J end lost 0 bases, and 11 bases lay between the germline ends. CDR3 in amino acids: CASSGQRASGANVLTF. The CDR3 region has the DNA TGCGCCAGCAGCGGGCAAAGGGCCTCTGGGGCCAACGTCCTGACTTTC.

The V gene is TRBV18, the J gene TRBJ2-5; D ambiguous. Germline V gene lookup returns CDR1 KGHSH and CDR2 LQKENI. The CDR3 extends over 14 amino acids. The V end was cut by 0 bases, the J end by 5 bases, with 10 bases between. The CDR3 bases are TGTGCCAGCTCACCACCTATAATGTCGGAGACCCAGTACTTC. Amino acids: CASSPPIMSETQYF. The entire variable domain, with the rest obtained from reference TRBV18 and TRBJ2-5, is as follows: NAGVMQNPRHLVRRRGQEARLRCSPMKGHSHVYWYRQLPEEGLKFMVYLQKENIIDESGMPKERFSAEFPKEGPSILRIQQVVRGDSAAYFCASSPPIMSETQYFGPGTRLLVL.

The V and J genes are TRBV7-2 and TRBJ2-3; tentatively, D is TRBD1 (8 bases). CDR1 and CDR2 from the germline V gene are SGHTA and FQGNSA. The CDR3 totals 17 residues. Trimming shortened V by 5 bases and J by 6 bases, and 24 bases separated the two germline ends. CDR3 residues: CASSVETTGGVWDTQYF. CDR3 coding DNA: TGTGCCAGCAGCGTAGAAACTACAGGGGGGGTGTGGGATACGCAGTATTTT.

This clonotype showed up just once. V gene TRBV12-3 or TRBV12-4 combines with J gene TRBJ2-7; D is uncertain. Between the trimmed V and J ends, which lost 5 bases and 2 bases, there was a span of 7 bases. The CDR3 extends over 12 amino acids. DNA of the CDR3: TGTGCCAGCAGTCAGTGGACCTACGAGCAGTACTTC. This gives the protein CASSQWTYEQYF.

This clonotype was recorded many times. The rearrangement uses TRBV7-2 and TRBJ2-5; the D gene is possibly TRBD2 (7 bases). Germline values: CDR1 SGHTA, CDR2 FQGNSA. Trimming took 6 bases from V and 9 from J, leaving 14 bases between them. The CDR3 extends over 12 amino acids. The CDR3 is CASSLAEGAQYF. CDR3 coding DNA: TGTGCCAGCAGTCTAGCGGAGGGGGCCCAGTACTTC.

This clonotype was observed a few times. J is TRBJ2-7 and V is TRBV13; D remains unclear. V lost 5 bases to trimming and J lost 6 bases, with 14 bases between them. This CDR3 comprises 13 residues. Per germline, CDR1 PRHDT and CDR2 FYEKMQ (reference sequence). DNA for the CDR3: TGTGCCAGCAGCCCAAGGGTCGGTGGCGAGCAGTACTTC. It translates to CASSPRVGGEQYF.

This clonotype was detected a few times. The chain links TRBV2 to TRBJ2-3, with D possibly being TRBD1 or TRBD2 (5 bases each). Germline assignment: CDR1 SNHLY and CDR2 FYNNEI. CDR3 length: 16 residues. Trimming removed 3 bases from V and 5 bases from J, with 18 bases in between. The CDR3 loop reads CASSERRVGARDTQYF. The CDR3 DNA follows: TGTGCCAGCAGTGAGCGGCGGGTCGGGGCCCGAGATACGCAGTATTTT.

CDR3 sequence: CSAKVRGAFHNEQFF. In DNA, the CDR3 is TGCAGTGCTAAGGTCCGGGGGGCGTTCCACAATGAGCAGTTCTTC. This chain links TRBV20-1 with TRBJ2-1; D is possibly TRBD2 (7 bases). There are 15 residues in the CDR3. The V end lost 4 bases, the J end lost 5 bases, and 18 bases lay between the germline ends. The germline V gene has CDR1 DFQATT and CDR2 SNEGSKA (reference sequence).

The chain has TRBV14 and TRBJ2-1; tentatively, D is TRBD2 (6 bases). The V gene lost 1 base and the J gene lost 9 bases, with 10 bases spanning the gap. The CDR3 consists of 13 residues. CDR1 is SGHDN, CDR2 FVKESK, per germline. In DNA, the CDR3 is TGTGCCAGCAGCCAAGTAGCGGAGGGTGAGCAGTTCTTC. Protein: CASSQVAEGEQFF.

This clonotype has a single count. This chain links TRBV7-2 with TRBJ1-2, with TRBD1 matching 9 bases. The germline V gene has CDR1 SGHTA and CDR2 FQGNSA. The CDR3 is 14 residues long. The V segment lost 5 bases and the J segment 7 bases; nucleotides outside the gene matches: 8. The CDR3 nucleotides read TGTGCCAGCAGCCTGTCCCGGGACAGGGTTGGCTACACCTTC. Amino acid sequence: CASSLSRDRVGYTF.

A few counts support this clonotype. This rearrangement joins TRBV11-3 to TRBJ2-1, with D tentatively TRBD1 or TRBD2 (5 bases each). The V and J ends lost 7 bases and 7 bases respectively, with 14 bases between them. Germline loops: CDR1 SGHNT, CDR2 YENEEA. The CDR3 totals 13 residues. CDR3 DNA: TGTGCCAGCACCACAAGGGACGGGAATGAGCAGTTCTTC. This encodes CASTTRDGNEQFF.

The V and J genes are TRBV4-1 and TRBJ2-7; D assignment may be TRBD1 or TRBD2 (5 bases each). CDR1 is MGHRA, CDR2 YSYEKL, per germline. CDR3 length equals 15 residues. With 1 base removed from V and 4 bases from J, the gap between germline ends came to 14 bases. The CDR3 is CASSQAGQGTYEQYF. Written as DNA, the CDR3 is TGCGCCAGCAGCCAAGCGGGGCAGGGTACGTACGAGCAGTACTTC.

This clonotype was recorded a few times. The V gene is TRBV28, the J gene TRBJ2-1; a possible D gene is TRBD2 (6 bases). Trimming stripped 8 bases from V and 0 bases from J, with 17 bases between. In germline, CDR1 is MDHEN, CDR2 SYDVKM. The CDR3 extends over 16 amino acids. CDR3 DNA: TGTGCCAGCCCACCTGGAGGGTTCAGCTCCTACAATGAGCAGTTCTTC. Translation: CASPPGGFSSYNEQFF.

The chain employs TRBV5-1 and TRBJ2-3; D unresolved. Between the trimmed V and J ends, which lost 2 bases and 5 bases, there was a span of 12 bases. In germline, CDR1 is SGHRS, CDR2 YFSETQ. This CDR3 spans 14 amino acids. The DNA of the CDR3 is TGCGCCAGCAGCTTTCCGGGTTCAGAAGATACGCAGTATTTT. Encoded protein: CASSFPGSEDTQYF.

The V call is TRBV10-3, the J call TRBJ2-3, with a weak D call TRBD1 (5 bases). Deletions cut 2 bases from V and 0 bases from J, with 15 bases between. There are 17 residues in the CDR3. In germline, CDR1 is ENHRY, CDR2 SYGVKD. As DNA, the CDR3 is TGTGCCATCAGTGAGCCGTTAGGGGCCGGGAGCACAGATACGCAGTATTTT. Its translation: CAISEPLGAGSTDTQYF.

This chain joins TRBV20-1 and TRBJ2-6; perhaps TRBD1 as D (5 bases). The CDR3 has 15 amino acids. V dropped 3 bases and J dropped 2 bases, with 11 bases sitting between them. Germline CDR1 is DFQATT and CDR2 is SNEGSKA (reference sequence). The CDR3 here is CSASVKGAGANVLTF. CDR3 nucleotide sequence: TGCAGTGCTAGCGTTAAAGGGGCTGGGGCCAACGTCCTGACTTTC.